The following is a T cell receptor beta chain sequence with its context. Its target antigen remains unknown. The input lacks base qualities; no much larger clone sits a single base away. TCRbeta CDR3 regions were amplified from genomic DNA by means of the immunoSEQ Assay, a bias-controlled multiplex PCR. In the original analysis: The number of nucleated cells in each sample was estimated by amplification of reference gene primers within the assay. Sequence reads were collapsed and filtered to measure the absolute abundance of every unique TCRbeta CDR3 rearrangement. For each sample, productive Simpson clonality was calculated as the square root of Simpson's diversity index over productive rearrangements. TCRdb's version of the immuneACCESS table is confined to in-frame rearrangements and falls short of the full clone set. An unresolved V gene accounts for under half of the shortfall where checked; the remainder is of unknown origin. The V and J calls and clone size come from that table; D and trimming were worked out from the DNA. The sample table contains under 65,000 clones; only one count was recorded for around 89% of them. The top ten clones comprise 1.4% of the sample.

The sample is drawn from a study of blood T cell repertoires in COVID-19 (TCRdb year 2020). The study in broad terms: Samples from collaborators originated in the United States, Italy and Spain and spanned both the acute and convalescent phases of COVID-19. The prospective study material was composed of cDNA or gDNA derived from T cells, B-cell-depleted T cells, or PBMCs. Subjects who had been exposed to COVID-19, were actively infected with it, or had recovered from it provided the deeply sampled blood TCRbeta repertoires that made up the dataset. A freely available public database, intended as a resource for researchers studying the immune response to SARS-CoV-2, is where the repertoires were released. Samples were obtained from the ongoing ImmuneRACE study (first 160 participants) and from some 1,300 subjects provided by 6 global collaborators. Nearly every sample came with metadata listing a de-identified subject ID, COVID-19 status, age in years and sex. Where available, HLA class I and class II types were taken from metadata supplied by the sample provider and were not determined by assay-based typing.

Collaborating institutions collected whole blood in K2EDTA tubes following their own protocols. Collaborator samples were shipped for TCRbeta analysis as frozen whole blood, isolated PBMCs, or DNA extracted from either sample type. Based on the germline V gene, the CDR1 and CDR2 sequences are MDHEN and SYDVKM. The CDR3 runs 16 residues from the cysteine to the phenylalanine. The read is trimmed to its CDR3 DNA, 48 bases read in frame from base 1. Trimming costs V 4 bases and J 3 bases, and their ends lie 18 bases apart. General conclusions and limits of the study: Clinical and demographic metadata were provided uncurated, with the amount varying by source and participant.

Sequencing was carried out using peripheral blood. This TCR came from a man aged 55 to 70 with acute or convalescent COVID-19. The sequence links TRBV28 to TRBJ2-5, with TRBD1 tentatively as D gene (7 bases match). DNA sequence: TGTGCCAGCAGTTCAATAGCAGGGGGGCTGAAAGAGACCCAGTACTTC. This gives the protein CASSSIAGGLKETQYF.